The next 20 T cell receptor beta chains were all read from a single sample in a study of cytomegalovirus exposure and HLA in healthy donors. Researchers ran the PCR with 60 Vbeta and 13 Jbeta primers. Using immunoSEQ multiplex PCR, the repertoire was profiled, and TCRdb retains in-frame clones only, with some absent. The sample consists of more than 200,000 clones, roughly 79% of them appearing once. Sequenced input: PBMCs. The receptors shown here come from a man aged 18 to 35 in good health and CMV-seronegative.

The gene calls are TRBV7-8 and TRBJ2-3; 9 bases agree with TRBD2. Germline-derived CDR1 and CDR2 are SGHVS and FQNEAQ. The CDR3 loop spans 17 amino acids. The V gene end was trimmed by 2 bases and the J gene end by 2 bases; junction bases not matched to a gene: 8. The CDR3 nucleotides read TGTGCCAGCAGCTTAAGCGCTAGCGGGGACGACACAGATACGCAGTATTTT. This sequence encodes CASSLSASGDDTDTQYF.

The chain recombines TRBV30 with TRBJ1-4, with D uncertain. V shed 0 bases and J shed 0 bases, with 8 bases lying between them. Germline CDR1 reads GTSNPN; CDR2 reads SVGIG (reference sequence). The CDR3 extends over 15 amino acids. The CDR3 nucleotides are TGTGCCTGGAGTGTAGCAGGCTCAACTAATGAAAAACTGTTTTTT. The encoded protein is CAWSVAGSTNEKLFF.

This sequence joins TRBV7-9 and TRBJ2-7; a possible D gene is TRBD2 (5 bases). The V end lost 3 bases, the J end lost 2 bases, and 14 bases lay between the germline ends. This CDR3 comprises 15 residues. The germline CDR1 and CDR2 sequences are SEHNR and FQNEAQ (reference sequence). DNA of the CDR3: TGTGCCAGCAGCTTTTATGATGGAGGTACCTACGAGCAGTACTTC. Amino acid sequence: CASSFYDGGTYEQYF.

In DNA, the CDR3 is TGTGCCAGCAGTGACTTTTTGGAGACCCAGTACTTC. The encoded protein is CASSDFLETQYF. The V and J genes are TRBV2 and TRBJ2-5; D is unresolved. The CDR3 extends over 12 amino acids. V lost 3 bases to trimming and J lost 5 bases, with 7 bases between them. CDR1 is SNHLY and CDR2 is FYNNEI in the germline V gene.

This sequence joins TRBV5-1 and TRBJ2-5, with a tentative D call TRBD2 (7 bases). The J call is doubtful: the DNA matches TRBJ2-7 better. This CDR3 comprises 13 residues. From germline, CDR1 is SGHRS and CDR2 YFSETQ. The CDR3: CASSRGEGIEQYF. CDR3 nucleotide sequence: TGCGCCAGCAGTAGGGGGGAGGGTATCGAGCAGTACTTC.

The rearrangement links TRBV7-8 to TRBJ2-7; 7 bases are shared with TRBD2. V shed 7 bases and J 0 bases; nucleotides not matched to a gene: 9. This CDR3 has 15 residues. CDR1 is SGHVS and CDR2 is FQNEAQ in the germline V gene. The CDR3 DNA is TGTGCCAGCACCGACGCCGGGGGGAGCTCCTACGAGCAGTACTTC. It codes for CASTDAGGSSYEQYF.

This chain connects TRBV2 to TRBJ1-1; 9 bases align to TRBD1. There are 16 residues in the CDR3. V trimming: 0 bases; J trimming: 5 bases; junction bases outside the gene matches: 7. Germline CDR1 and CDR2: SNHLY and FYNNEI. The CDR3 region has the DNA TGTGCCAGCAGTGAAGCAGTGGGACAGGGAGGGACTGAAGCTTTCTTT. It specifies CASSEAVGQGGTEAFF.

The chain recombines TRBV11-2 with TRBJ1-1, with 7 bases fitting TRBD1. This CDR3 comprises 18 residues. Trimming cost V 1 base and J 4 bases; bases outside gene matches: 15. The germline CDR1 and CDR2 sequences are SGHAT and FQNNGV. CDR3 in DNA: TGTGCCAGCAGCTTAGGCTGGCGGCAGGGGGATAGAGGCACTGAAGCTTTCTTT. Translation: CASSLGWRQGDRGTEAFF. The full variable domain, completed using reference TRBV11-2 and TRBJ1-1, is EAGVAQSPRYKIIEKRQSVAFWCNPISGHATLYWYQQILGQGPKLLIQFQNNGVVDDSQLPKDRFSAERLKGVDSTLKIQPAKLEDSAVYLCASSLGWRQGDRGTEAFFGQGTRLTVV.

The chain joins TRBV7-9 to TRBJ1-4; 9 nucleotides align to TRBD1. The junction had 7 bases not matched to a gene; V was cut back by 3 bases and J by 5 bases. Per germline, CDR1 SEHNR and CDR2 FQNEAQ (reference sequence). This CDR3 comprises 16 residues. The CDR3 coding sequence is TGTGCCAGCAGCTTGGGGGACAGGGTTACGAATGAAAAACTGTTTTTT. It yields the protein CASSLGDRVTNEKLFF.

The CDR3 spells CAWSLGLNEQFF. CDR3 nucleotides: TGTGCCTGGAGCCTAGGACTCAATGAGCAGTTCTTC. V is TRBV30 and J is TRBJ2-1; D perhaps matches TRBD2 (5 bases). V gave up 3 bases and J gave up 6 bases, with 9 bases separating them. The CDR3 covers 12 residues. Germline lookup yields CDR1 GTSNPN and CDR2 SVGIG (reference sequence).

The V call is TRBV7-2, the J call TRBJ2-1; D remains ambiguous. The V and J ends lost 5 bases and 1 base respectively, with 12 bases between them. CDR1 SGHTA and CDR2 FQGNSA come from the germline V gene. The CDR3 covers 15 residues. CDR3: CASSPARNSYNEQFF. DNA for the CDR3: TGTGCCAGCAGCCCAGCTAGGAATTCCTACAATGAGCAGTTCTTC.

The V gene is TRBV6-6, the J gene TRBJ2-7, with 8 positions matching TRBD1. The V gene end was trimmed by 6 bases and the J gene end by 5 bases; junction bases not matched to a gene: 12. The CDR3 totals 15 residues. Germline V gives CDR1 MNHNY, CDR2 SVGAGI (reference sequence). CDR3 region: CASRQGAQVRHEQYF. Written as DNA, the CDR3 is TGTGCCAGCAGGCAGGGGGCACAGGTACGCCACGAGCAGTACTTC.

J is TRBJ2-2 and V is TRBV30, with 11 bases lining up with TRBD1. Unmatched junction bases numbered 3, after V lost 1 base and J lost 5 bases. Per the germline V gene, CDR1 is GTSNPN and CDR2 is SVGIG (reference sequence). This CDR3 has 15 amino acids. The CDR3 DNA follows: TGTGCCTGGAGTGGGACAGGGGGCATTACCGGGGAGCTGTTTTTT. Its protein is CAWSGTGGITGELFF.

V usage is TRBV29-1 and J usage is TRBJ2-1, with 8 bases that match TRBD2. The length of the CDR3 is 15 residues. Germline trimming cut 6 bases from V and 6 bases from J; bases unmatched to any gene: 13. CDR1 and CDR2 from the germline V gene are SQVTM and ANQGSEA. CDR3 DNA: TGCAGCGTCCGATTGGGGGGACTAGGCACCAATGAGCAGTTCTTC. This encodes CSVRLGGLGTNEQFF.

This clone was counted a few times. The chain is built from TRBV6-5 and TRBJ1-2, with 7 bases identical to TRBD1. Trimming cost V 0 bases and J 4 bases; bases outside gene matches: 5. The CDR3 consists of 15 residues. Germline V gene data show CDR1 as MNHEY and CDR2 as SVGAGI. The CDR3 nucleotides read TGTGCCAGCAGTTACTCGTCAGGGGGTTTCTATGGCTACACCTTC. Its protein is CASSYSSGGFYGYTF.

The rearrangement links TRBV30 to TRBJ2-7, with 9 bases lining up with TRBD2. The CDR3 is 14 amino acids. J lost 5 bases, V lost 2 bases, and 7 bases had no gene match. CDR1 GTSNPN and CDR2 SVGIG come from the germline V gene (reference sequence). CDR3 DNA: TGTGCCTGGAGTATTACGGGACTAGCCAACGAGCAGTACTTC. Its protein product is CAWSITGLANEQYF.

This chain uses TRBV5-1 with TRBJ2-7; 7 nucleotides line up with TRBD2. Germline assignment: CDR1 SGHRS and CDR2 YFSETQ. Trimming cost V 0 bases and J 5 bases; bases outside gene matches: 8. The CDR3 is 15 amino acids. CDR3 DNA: TGCGCCAGCAGCTTGGCTGGGACTACCCCCCACGAGCAGTACTTC. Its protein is CASSLAGTTPHEQYF.

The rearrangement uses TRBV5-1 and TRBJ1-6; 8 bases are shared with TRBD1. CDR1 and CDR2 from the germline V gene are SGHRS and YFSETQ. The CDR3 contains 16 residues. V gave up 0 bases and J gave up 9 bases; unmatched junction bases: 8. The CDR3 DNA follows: TGCGCCAGCAGCTTGGGAACAGGGGGTCGTAGTTCACCCCTCCACTTT. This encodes CASSLGTGGRSSPLHF.

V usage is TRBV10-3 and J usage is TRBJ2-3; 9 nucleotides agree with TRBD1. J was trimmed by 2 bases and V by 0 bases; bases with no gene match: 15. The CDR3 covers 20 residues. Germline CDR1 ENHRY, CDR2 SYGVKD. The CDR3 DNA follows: TGTGCCATCAGTGAGTCGGGACAGGGAAATCCTGGGTGGGCCACAGATACGCAGTATTTT. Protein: CAISESGQGNPGWATDTQYF.

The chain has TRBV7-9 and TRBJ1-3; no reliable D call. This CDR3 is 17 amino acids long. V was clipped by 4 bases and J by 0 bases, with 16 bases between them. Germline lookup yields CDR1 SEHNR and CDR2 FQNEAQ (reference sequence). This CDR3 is CASSSHAPLLSGNTIYF. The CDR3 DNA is TGTGCCAGCAGCTCCCATGCGCCATTACTCTCTGGAAACACCATATATTTT.